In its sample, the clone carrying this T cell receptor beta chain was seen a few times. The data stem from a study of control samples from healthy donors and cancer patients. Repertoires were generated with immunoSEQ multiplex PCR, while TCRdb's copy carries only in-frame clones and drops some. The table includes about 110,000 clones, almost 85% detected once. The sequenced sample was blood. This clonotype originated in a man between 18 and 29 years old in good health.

The CDR3 DNA reads TGTGCCAGCAGCTTGGGTCAGGGGGCAAGTAGCAATCAGCCCCAGCATTTT. Translation gives CASSLGQGASSNQPQHF. The gene calls are TRBV5-8 and TRBJ1-5; 8 positions match TRBD1. Losses at the gene ends were 0 bases for V and 0 bases for J; bases not matched to a gene: 5. In germline, CDR1 is SGHTS, CDR2 YDEGEE. This CDR3 comprises 17 residues.